In its sample, the clone carrying this T cell receptor beta chain was seen many times. What it binds is unknown. The entry originates in a study of neurological immune-mediated disorders. As for the cDNA, it was generated by 5'RACE with 10-nucleotide random UMIs. From 15-18 subjects, over 170 million TCR-beta sequences were obtained in each sequencing run. TCRdb used MiXCR to reprocess the 5' RACE reads, holding one entry per CDR3 protein. The sample has approximately 48,000 distinct CDR3 sequences; approximately 2.8% are singletons. Germline CDR1 SGHRS, CDR2 YFSETQ. Trimming left V 4 bases short and J 3 bases short, with 16 bases between. This CDR3 has 15 amino acids. Study-wide results and limits: Whereas HTLV-1-associated myelopathy showed the most TCR clonal expansion, multiple sclerosis showed the least, with levels below those of healthy controls. Grouping of repertoires by phylogeny put those of 18 of 34 multiple sclerosis patients into a single related-CDR3 cluster, a possible signature.

The chain joins TRBV5-1 to TRBJ1-1; possible D gene TRBD1, 6 bases. Sequenced sample: PBMCs. The sequence derives from a woman aged 45-59 years with multiple sclerosis. The CDR3 region is CASSQRQVGYTEAFF. The CDR3 region has the DNA TGCGCCAGCAGCCAGAGACAGGTGGGGTACACTGAAGCTTTCTTT.